This T cell receptor beta chain came from a study of CD8+ T cells in alopecia areata listed by TCRdb under 2018. A note on the overall study: The treated patients, all with moderate-to-severe alopecia areata, were enrolled in an open-label pilot trial of oral tofacitinib given at 5 to 10 mg twice daily. Tofacitinib was administered for 6 to 18 months, and 6 months of follow-up off drug were then conducted to assess delayed response and recurrence. For the treated patients, the SALT score, which quantifies what percentage of scalp surface area is affected, served as the measure of disease severity. The study used high-throughput TCRbeta sequencing to examine T cell clonal expansion in alopecia areata, in both the C3H/HeJ mouse model and human patients. Human TCRbeta sequencing covered scalp tissue and sorted CD4+ and CD8+ peripheral blood T cells from patchy and totalis/universalis alopecia areata patients and healthy controls. Patients on tofacitinib were biopsied at baseline and after 4 and 24 weeks of treatment, and several of the patients also had a later scalp biopsy. Clonality in the scalp was compared among normal scalp (n=4), patchy alopecia areata scalp (n=8), and alopecia totalis/universalis scalp (n=8). The RNA source kit depended on sample type: the PAXgene miRNA kit for fixed scalp, the miRNeasy kit for PBMCs, and the RNeasy kit for mouse skin. Amplification of TCRbeta CDR3 regions was done by immunoSEQ multiplex PCR using 35 Vbeta forward primers and 13 Jbeta reverse primers.

This clone was detected once. This receptor's antigen is unknown. Within one base of it there is no much larger clone, and no base qualities were kept. In light of the paper, this sample's time point label describes: roughly 24 weeks on oral tofacitinib. What this sample's treatment or condition label stands for: oral pan-JAK inhibitor, 5-10 mg twice daily. Lesional scalp punch biopsies and peripheral blood were obtained from alopecia areata patients. PBMCs were separated by density centrifugation and stained for CD3, CD4 and CD8, after which CD4+ and CD8+ T cells were sorted on a FACSAria. Overall study outcomes, separate from this receptor: Many expanded lesional clones persisted in scalp and blood during tofacitinib treatment, which may partly explain relapse after stopping treatment. Lesional scalp, especially in alopecia totalis/universalis, showed higher clonality and more expanded CD8+ clones than normal scalp, suggesting antigenic drive. Resident alphabeta T cells in normal human skin are also sequenced, complicating scalp TCR repertoire analysis, unlike mouse skin dominated by gammadelta T cells. Scalp clonality and the number of expanded CD8+ clones among the top 100 scalp clones were significantly decreased by tofacitinib. Because the treated cohort was small and included a single nonresponder, larger studies are needed to assess links between baseline CD8+ expansion and response. Shared TCR sequences between patients were less evident than in mice, which may be partly attributable to HLA diversity in the patient population.

Libraries were built with the immunoSEQ multiplex PCR assay. To provide template for TCR sequencing, every sample had RNA extracted and reverse transcribed into cDNA. SuperScript III was used for first-strand cDNA synthesis, primed with a 2:1 mix of oligo-dT and random hexamers. Amplification bias was assessed with a synthetic immune receptor repertoire, and residual bias was removed computationally. The original pipeline was this. Raw reads were preprocessed to remove errors, and CDR3 was defined according to IMGT conventions as the region from the conserved cysteine to phenylalanine. To get clonality, Shannon entropy was normalized by log2 of the number of productive unique TCRs and the result was subtracted from 1. Scalp TCRbeta sequences were cross-referenced with sorted blood CD4 and CD8 repertoires so that the CD4 or CD8 identity of scalp clones could be inferred. Drawn from immuneACCESS, this table holds only the in-frame rearrangements with V and J called that TCRdb kept. Clones are partly lost; checked studies trace under half to an unresolved V gene and leave the rest unexplained. V and J calls and clone size are as listed in that table; D and trimming were resolved from the DNA. The sample yields some 170,000 clones; about 55% were counted once. Together, the top ten hold 10% to 11% of the sample.

V drops 1 base and J drops 2 bases, leaving 6 bases in between. The CDR3 sequence holds 14 residues, the cysteine and phenylalanine included. Only the CDR3 DNA is retained, 42 bases long and in frame from the first base. The germline V gene provides CDR1 SGHTA and CDR2 FQGNSA. Recombination joined TRBV7-2 with TRBJ2-1, with the D gene too uncertain to name. This specimen was CD8+ T cells sorted from blood, taken at week 24, from a patient treated with tofacitinib. This TCR came from a human donor with alopecia areata. The CDR3 is CASSLDEPYNEQFF. In nucleotides, the sequence is TGTGCCAGCAGCTTAGATGAGCCCTACAATGAGCAGTTCTTC. The full variable domain, with segments outside the CDR3 supplied by the reference TRBV7-2 and TRBJ2-1 proteins, appears as GAGVSQSPSNKVTEKGKDVELRCDPISGHTALYWYRQSLGQGLEFLIYFQGNSAPDKSGLPSDRFSAERTGGSVSTLTIQRTQQEDSAVYLCASSLDEPYNEQFFGPGTRLTVL.